These T cell receptor beta chains were read from a single sample in a study of blood T cell repertoires in COVID-19. Sequencing used immunoSEQ multiplex PCR; TCRdb keeps in-frame clones, though not all of them. The data hold just under 250,000 clones, with roughly 86% observed a single time. Sequencing input: peripheral blood. The receptors were gathered from a woman aged 25 to 39 who had recovered from COVID-19. Both conserved end residues are part of each CDR3. A D gene is named only where the DNA matches it firmly. Size is omitted from some rows. Given values are once, few, many or a class for expanded clones.

>-|TRBD1|TRBV5-1|TRBJ2-2
CASSLGQGAGELFF
TGCGCCAGCAGCCTAGGACAGGGCGCCGGGGAGCTGTTTTTT
>few|TRBD1|TRBV4-1|TRBJ2-7
CATSGTGGNEQYF
TGCGCCACATCCGGGACAGGGGGAAACGAGCAGTACTTC
>-|-|TRBV7-2|TRBJ2-5
CASSLSGGPETQYF
TGTGCCAGCAGCTTATCCGGGGGACCAGAGACCCAGTACTTC
>-|-|TRBV24-1|TRBJ1-5
CATSDLIGDQPQHF
TGTGCCACCAGTGATTTGATCGGGGATCAGCCCCAGCATTTT
>-|-|TRBV5-4|TRBJ1-3
CASSSRQATGNTIYF
TGTGCCAGCAGTTCCCGTCAGGCAACCGGAAACACCATATATTTT
>-|-|TRBV27|TRBJ2-7
CASSSGLYEQYF
TGTGCCAGCAGTTCAGGGCTCTACGAGCAGTACTTC
>-|-|TRBV5-4|TRBJ2-1
CASSLAGVGNNEQFF
TGTGCCAGCAGCTTGGCCGGGGTGGGGAACAATGAGCAGTTCTTC
>few|-|TRBV10-3|TRBJ1-1
CAIRSEDRFMNTEAFF
TGTGCCATCAGATCCGAAGACAGGTTCATGAACACTGAAGCTTTCTTT
>-|-|TRBV25-1|TRBJ1-1
CASSEYGYGGAAFF
TGTGCCAGCAGTGAATACGGCTATGGAGGAGCAGCTTTCTTT
>few|-|TRBV7-9|TRBJ2-7
CAFEVQGRYEQYF
TGTGCATTCGAGGTGCAGGGGCGTTACGAGCAGTACTTC
>-|-|TRBV5-1|TRBJ1-3
CASSPRDISGNTIYF
TGCGCCAGCAGCCCACGGGACATCTCTGGAAACACCATATATTTT
>-|TRBD1|TRBV5-1|TRBJ2-3
CASSLTGVNTDTQYF
TGCGCCAGCAGCTTAACAGGGGTCAACACAGATACGCAGTATTTT
>-|-|TRBV18|TRBJ2-1
CASSNLRGEHEQFF
TGTGCCAGCTCAAACCTCAGGGGAGAACATGAGCAGTTCTTC
>-|-|TRBV2|TRBJ2-5
CASSGGGAYETQYF
TGTGCCAGCAGTGGAGGGGGGGCCTACGAGACCCAGTACTTC
>once|TRBD2|TRBV18|TRBJ2-1
CASSPPRLRGGNEQFF
TGTGCCAGCTCACCACCCCGTTTGCGGGGGGGCAATGAGCAGTTCTTC
>once|TRBD1|TRBV9|TRBJ1-2
CASSAPHGQGQVGYTF
TGTGCCAGCAGCGCACCCCATGGACAGGGACAAGTTGGCTACACCTTC
>few|-|TRBV19|TRBJ2-7
CASSIVAGALTYEQYF
TGTGCCAGTAGTATAGTAGCTGGGGCCCTAACATACGAGCAGTACTTC
>-|TRBD2|TRBV6-1|TRBJ2-5
CASSDVRPSGLGCQYF
TGTGCCAGCAGTGATGTAAGGCCTAGCGGTCTCGGTTGCCAGTACTTC
>-|-|TRBV29-1|TRBJ1-1
CSVTRTAMNTEAFF
TGCAGCGTAACCAGGACAGCCATGAACACTGAAGCTTTCTTT
>-|TRBD1|TRBV3-1/TRBV3-2|TRBJ2-7
CASSQGQGWNEQYF
TGTGCCAGCAGCCAGGGACAGGGTTGGAACGAGCAGTACTTC
>-|TRBD1|TRBV6-5|TRBJ1-5
CASSHRDRGNQPQHF
TGTGCCAGCAGCCACCGGGACAGGGGCAATCAGCCCCAGCATTTT
>few|-|TRBV7-2|TRBJ2-1
CASSRRGGWQGQFF
TGTGCCAGCAGCCGTAGGGGGGGTTGGCAGGGGCAGTTCTTC
>-|-|TRBV5-6|TRBJ2-5
CASSRKGGRSWETQYF
TGTGCCAGCAGCCGCAAAGGGGGACGCTCCTGGGAGACCCAGTACTTC
>-|-|TRBV11-2|TRBJ2-3
CASSPHRDTQYF
TGTGCCAGCAGCCCCCACAGGGATACGCAGTATTTT
>-|TRBD1|TRBV4-2|TRBJ1-3
CASSKDRGGNTIYF
TGTGCCAGCAGCAAAGACAGGGGTGGAAACACCATATATTTT
>-|-|TRBV11-2|TRBJ1-1
CASSLGVGARVTEAFF
TGTGCCAGCAGCTTAGGGGTGGGGGCGAGGGTCACTGAAGCTTTCTTT
>-|TRBD2|TRBV7-9|TRBJ2-7
CASSRGVSSGQHYEQYF
TGTGCCAGCAGCCGGGGTGTGTCTAGCGGTCAACACTACGAGCAGTACTTC
>-|-|TRBV7-3|TRBJ2-5
CASRALTGQETQYF
TGTGCCAGCAGAGCACTGACGGGACAAGAGACCCAGTACTTC
>-|-|TRBV7-9|TRBJ1-4
CASSTWATTNEKLFF
TGTGCCAGCAGCACGTGGGCGACAACTAATGAAAAACTGTTTTTT
>-|TRBD1|TRBV4-2|TRBJ1-5
CASSGQGNQPQHF
TGTGCCAGCAGCGGACAGGGAAATCAGCCCCAGCATTTT
>-|TRBD2|TRBV9|TRBJ2-3
CASSGGRADTQYF
TGTGCCAGCAGCGGTGGGAGGGCTGATACGCAGTATTTT
>-|TRBD1|TRBV13|TRBJ1-2
CASSLGRGTGVGYGYTF
TGTGCCAGCAGCTTAGGCCGTGGGACAGGGGTTGGCTATGGCTACACCTTC
>once|TRBD1|TRBV5-1|TRBJ1-1
CASSLGVDRVEEEFF
TGCGCCAGCAGCTTGGGGGTGGACAGGGTTGAGGAGGAGTTCTTT
>-|TRBD2|TRBV11-2|TRBJ2-5
CASSLVHFSGGSGGQYF
TGTGCCAGCAGCTTAGTTCATTTTAGCGGGGGGTCAGGGGGCCAGTACTTC
>-|TRBD1|TRBV27|TRBJ2-5
CASSLPDGTGYQETQYF
TGTGCCAGCAGTTTGCCCGATGGGACAGGTTATCAAGAGACCCAGTACTTC
>-|TRBD1|TRBV30|TRBJ1-1
CAWSHDRGQFTEAFF
TGTGCCTGGAGTCACGACAGGGGGCAATTTACTGAAGCTTTCTTT
>-|TRBD1|TRBV6-1|TRBJ2-4
CASSEGSRGSKNIQYF
TGTGCCAGCAGTGAGGGTAGCAGGGGGTCCAAAAACATTCAGTACTTC
>-|TRBD1|TRBV11-2|TRBJ2-6
CASSARTGLSSGANVLTF
TGTGCCAGCAGCGCCCGGACAGGCTTAAGCTCTGGGGCCAACGTCCTGACTTTC
>-|TRBD1|TRBV29-1|TRBJ1-3
CSADRGGNTIYF
TGCAGCGCGGACAGGGGTGGAAACACCATATATTTT
>-|-|TRBV5-6|TRBJ2-7
CASSYQGYEQYF
TGTGCCAGCAGCTATCAGGGTTACGAGCAGTACTTC
>-|TRBD1|TRBV29-1|TRBJ1-2
CSVDGTGGAEGYTF
TGCAGCGTCGACGGGACAGGGGGCGCGGAAGGCTACACCTTC